This T cell receptor (beta chain) was documented in a study of cytomegalovirus exposure and HLA in healthy donors. General study points: As immune exposure information, only CMV serostatus was available. According to a later analysis, most TCR beta chains associated with CMV appeared HLA-restricted. Later analysis identified a missense DCLRE1C variant that was linked to TCR beta V- and J-gene trimming.

The CDR3 spans 13 residues. In germline, CDR1 is MGHDK, CDR2 SYGVNS. J was trimmed by 8 bases and V by 6 bases; bases with no gene match: 5. The PCR was carried out with 60 Vbeta primers and 13 Jbeta primers. Measured with immunoSEQ multiplex PCR; TCRdb has only the in-frame clones, and not every one. This sample yields some 100,000 clones, of which approximately 70% are seen a single time; about 8.4% belongs to the top ten. As for this clone: What it recognizes is unknown.

The chain is built from TRBV25-1 and TRBJ2-4, with TRBD1 matching 9 bases. The receptor comes from a man aged 40-49 years in good health and CMV-seronegative. The sample consisted of PBMCs. The CDR3 DNA follows: TGTGCCAGCAGCAGGACAGGGGCTGACATTCAGTACTTC. It translates to CASSRTGADIQYF.